Below, 21 T cell receptor beta chains from the same sample are listed, as sequenced in a study of shared clonotypes between healthy human individuals. The data were produced by immunoSEQ multiplex PCR, yet TCRdb's version contains in-frame clones alone and is incomplete. The table includes about 2.4 million clones, 80% to 95% detected once. Sequenced input: naive CD4+ T cells from PBMCs. Subset specified: CD45RA+ positively selected. These receptors were collected from a man aged 18 to 30 in good health. Some clones in this sample may be carry-over from other donors' samples.

CDR3 bases: TGCGCCAGCAGCCAACCCGGGACTAGTACCTACGAGCAGTACTTC. It yields the protein CASSQPGTSTYEQYF. The chain carries TRBV4-1 and TRBJ2-7; 8 bases line up with TRBD2. Losses at the gene ends were 2 bases for V and 2 bases for J; bases not matched to a gene: 5. The germline V gene has CDR1 MGHRA and CDR2 YSYEKL. CDR3 length equals 15 residues.

The chain joins TRBV19 to TRBJ2-5; either TRBD1 or TRBD2 may fit D (5 bases each). The CDR3 is 13 amino acids. Per the germline V gene, CDR1 is LNHDA and CDR2 is SQIVND (reference sequence). V lost 7 bases and J 5 bases, leaving 14 bases between the germline ends. CDR3 DNA: TGTGCCAGTACCGATGTGGGACGCGAGACCCAGTACTTC. Encoded protein: CASTDVGRETQYF.

CDR3 sequence reads: CASSVRTLGVEAFF. The CDR3 nucleotides read TGTGCCAGCAGCGTACGCACCTTAGGAGTTGAAGCTTTCTTT. The chain uses TRBV7-9 and TRBJ1-1, with D hard to call. Germline lookup yields CDR1 SEHNR and CDR2 FQNEAQ (reference sequence). There are 14 residues in the CDR3. V was shortened by 5 bases and J by 7 bases, with 17 bases between the two germline ends.

The chain has TRBV5-1 and TRBJ2-5, with a weak D call TRBD1 (5 bases). Germline lookup yields CDR1 SGHRS and CDR2 YFSETQ. The ends were cut back, 6 bases at V and 2 bases at J, with 14 bases in the middle. CDR3 length: 14 residues. The CDR3 nucleotides are TGCGCCAGCACCTCCGGACACGGGCAAGAGACCCAGTACTTC. Its translation: CASTSGHGQETQYF.

CDR3 residues: CASRTPGPGAYEQYF. CDR3 nucleotide sequence: TGTGCCAGCAGAACGCCGGGACCGGGGGCCTACGAGCAGTACTTC. V usage is TRBV28 and J usage is TRBJ2-7, with D possibly matching TRBD2 (6 bases). Trimming took 6 bases from V and 2 from J, leaving 17 bases between them. The CDR3 contains 15 residues. Germline CDR1 is MDHEN and CDR2 is SYDVKM.

This CDR3 is CASSLSYPTEGETQYF. The CDR3 DNA is TGTGCCAGCAGTTTATCCTACCCTACCGAGGGAGAGACCCAGTACTTC. The chain joins TRBV28 to TRBJ2-5, with a tentative D call TRBD2 (5 bases). The CDR3 sequence is 16 residues long. CDR1 and CDR2 (germline): MDHEN, SYDVKM. Trimming took 1 base from V and 4 from J, leaving 16 bases between them. Full variable domain (rest looked up from reference TRBV28 and TRBJ2-5): DVKVTQSSRYLVKRTGEKVFLECVQDMDHENMFWYRQDPGLGLRLIYFSYDVKMKEKGDIPEGYSVSREKKERFSLILESASTNQTSMYLCASSLSYPTEGETQYFGPGTRLLVL.

As DNA, the CDR3 is TGTGCCAGCACCACGGGGACAGGCCGGATTAACTATGGCTACACCTTC. Its protein product is CASTTGTGRINYGYTF. The chain has TRBV7-9 and TRBJ1-2; the match to TRBD1 covers 8 bases. The germline CDR1 and CDR2 sequences are SEHNR and FQNEAQ (reference sequence). The CDR3 length is 16 residues. The V segment lost 7 bases and the J segment 1 base; nucleotides outside the gene matches: 11.

The chain is built from TRBV4-1 and TRBJ2-5; TRBD2 is a possible D gene (6 bases). Germline CDR1 reads MGHRA; CDR2 reads YSYEKL. CDR3 length equals 14 residues. Trimming stripped 4 bases from V and 4 bases from J, with 13 bases between. The chain's CDR3 is CASSPIGGPETQYF. The CDR3 bases are TGCGCCAGCAGCCCTATTGGAGGGCCAGAGACCCAGTACTTC.

This chain links TRBV5-1 with TRBJ2-4; TRBD1 is a possible D gene (5 bases). V was shortened by 3 bases and J by 4 bases, with 11 bases between the two germline ends. Germline V gene sequence: CDR1 SGHRS, CDR2 YFSETQ. The CDR3 is made up of 14 amino acids. The CDR3 is CASSSTGTKNIQYF. The CDR3 coding sequence is TGCGCCAGCAGCTCTACAGGAACTAAAAACATTCAGTACTTC.

The chain joins TRBV6-6 to TRBJ1-1, with a tentative D call TRBD1 (6 bases). Trimming took 7 bases from V and 1 from J, leaving 10 bases between them. The CDR3 length is 13 residues. Germline loops: CDR1 MNHNY, CDR2 SVGAGI (reference sequence). CDR3 protein: CASKDRQNTEAFF. The CDR3 DNA follows: TGTGCCAGCAAGGACAGACAGAACACTGAAGCTTTCTTT.

The chain carries TRBV21-1 and TRBJ2-7; the table's D call of TRBD2 was not tested on the DNA. TRBV21-1 is classified as a pseudogene. This CDR3 spans 14 amino acids. The DNA for the CDR3 is TGTGCCAGCAGCAAAGAACGGGGGGGCTACGAGCAGTACTTC. It is translated as CASSKERGGYEQYF.

This chain connects TRBV6-1 to TRBJ2-7; D is perhaps TRBD2 (6 bases). The CDR3 spans 14 residues. Germline CDR1 is MNHNS and CDR2 is SASEGT. V was pared by 8 bases and J by 4 bases, with 18 bases between. In DNA form, the CDR3 reads TGTGCCAGCCACCCGGGGGAGCGGAATTACGAGCAGTACTTC. Translating it yields CASHPGERNYEQYF.

This clone appeared once. The chain recombines TRBV6-1 with TRBJ2-3; 7 nucleotides match TRBD2. Germline V lookup: CDR1 MNHNS, CDR2 SASEGT. CDR3 size: 17 residues. Unmatched junction bases numbered 11, after V lost 2 bases and J lost 3 bases. The CDR3 reads CASSERQRDGGTDTQYF. The CDR3 region has the DNA TGTGCCAGCAGTGAACGCCAGCGGGATGGGGGGACAGATACGCAGTATTTT.

The chain uses TRBV4-1 and TRBJ1-2; D not resolved. The V end lost 1 base, the J end lost 4 bases, and 13 bases lay between the germline ends. The germline V gene has CDR1 MGHRA and CDR2 YSYEKL. CDR3 length equals 15 residues. Here the CDR3 reads CASSQGQLGTYGYTF. DNA for the CDR3: TGCGCCAGCAGCCAAGGGCAGCTTGGAACCTATGGCTACACCTTC.

The chain employs TRBV10-2 and TRBJ2-7, with a possible D match to TRBD2 (5 bases). Per germline, CDR1 WSHSY and CDR2 SAAADI. Deletions cut 8 bases from V and 2 bases from J, with 13 bases between. This CDR3 region has 13 residues. Here the CDR3 reads CASQFGLPYEQYF. In DNA, the CDR3 is TGCGCCAGCCAATTTGGACTGCCCTACGAGCAGTACTTC.

CDR3 nucleotide sequence: TGTGCCAGCAGTTTACGGGGCGCCTGGGAGACCCAGTACTTC. Encoded protein: CASSLRGAWETQYF. The rearrangement links TRBV27 to TRBJ2-5; perhaps D is TRBD1 or TRBD2 (5 bases each). V dropped 2 bases and J dropped 5 bases, with 12 bases sitting between them. This CDR3 region has 14 residues. Germline CDR1 reads MNHEY; CDR2 reads SMNVEV (reference sequence).

The V gene is TRBV18, the J gene TRBJ2-6; 7 nucleotides align to TRBD2. V dropped 2 bases and J dropped 13; count of bases not matched to a gene: 5. Germline CDR1 reads KGHSH; CDR2 reads LQKENI. CDR3 length: 13 amino acids. CDR3 nucleotide sequence: TGTGCCAGCTCACCAACGGGGGGTTGGGTCCTGACTTTC. It is translated as CASSPTGGWVLTF. The complete variable domain, with remaining parts taken from reference TRBV18 and TRBJ2-6, reads NAGVMQNPRHLVRRRGQEARLRCSPMKGHSHVYWYRQLPEEGLKFMVYLQKENIIDESGMPKERFSAEFPKEGPSILRIQQVVRGDSAAYFCASSPTGGWVLTFGAGSRLTVL.

The chain has TRBV7-9 and TRBJ2-7; the D call may be TRBD1 or TRBD2 (5 bases each). Trimming shortened V by 8 bases and J by 1 base, and 21 bases separated the two germline ends. The CDR3 runs to 16 residues. Germline values: CDR1 SEHNR, CDR2 FQNEAQ (reference sequence). CDR3 region: CASDSHSGTLSYEQYF. DNA of the CDR3: TGTGCCAGCGACTCCCACTCAGGGACGCTTTCCTACGAGCAGTACTTC. The full variable domain, its missing parts supplied by reference TRBV7-9 and TRBJ2-7, is DTGVSQNPRHKITKRGQNVTFRCDPISEHNRLYWYRQTLGQGPEFLTYFQNEAQLEKSRLLSDRFSAERPKGSFSTLEIQRTEQGDSAMYLCASDSHSGTLSYEQYFGPGTRLTVT.

In this sample, this clone turned up once. V and J are TRBV5-4 and TRBJ2-1; 7 nucleotides align to TRBD2. V trimming: 4 bases; J trimming: 6 bases; junction bases outside the gene matches: 4. CDR3 length equals 13 residues. The germline V gene has CDR1 SGHNT and CDR2 YYREEE (reference sequence). CDR3: CASSKGTTNEQFF. CDR3 nucleotides: TGTGCCAGCAGCAAAGGGACTACCAATGAGCAGTTCTTC.

The V and J genes are TRBV7-8 and TRBJ2-6, with unresolved D. Germline lookup yields CDR1 SGHVS and CDR2 FQNEAQ. The V gene lost 4 bases and the J gene lost 0 bases, with 10 bases spanning the gap. There are 16 residues in the CDR3. The CDR3: CASSYPVGSGANVLTF. The DNA of the CDR3 is TGTGCCAGCAGCTACCCAGTTGGCTCTGGGGCCAACGTCCTGACTTTC. Full variable domain (rest looked up from reference TRBV7-8 and TRBJ2-6): GAGVSQSPRYKVAKRGQDVALRCDPISGHVSLFWYQQALGQGPEFLTYFQNEAQLDKSGLPSDRFFAERPEGSVSTLKIQRTQQEDSAVYLCASSYPVGSGANVLTFGAGSRLTVL.

V is TRBV4-1 and J is TRBJ2-6; no definite D call. CDR3 length equals 16 residues. Trimming took 5 bases from V and 2 from J, leaving 13 bases between them. Germline loops: CDR1 MGHRA, CDR2 YSYEKL. This chain's CDR3 is CASSERLSTGANVLTF. CDR3 DNA sequence: TGCGCCAGCAGCGAAAGGTTATCAACTGGGGCCAACGTCCTGACTTTC.